The clone carrying this TCR beta chain was seen many times. Next came a second PCR, run for about 6 to 12 cycles, which used a sample-barcoded 5' primer along with a J-beta primer mix. Each cDNA was tagged by a template-switch adaptor containing 12 random nucleotides. One entry per CDR3 protein results from TCRdb running MiXCR on the 5' RACE reads. Here the sample spans roughly 1,700,000 distinct CDR3 sequences, approximately 30% being singletons. The sample is drawn from a study of blood T cells in healthy people across ages. Looking at the study overall: Per two T cells, about one barcoded beta molecule was captured through template switching.

CDR1 SGHRS and CDR2 YFSETQ come from the germline V gene. J gave up 6 bases and V 4 bases, and 3 bases lay outside the gene matches. This CDR3 comprises 12 residues. This clonotype was obtained from a woman in her 30s in good health. V usage is TRBV5-1 and J usage is TRBJ1-2; 7 nucleotides align to TRBD1. Sequenced material: blood. CDR3 nucleotides: TGCGCCAGCAGCCTAGGACAGGATGGCTACACCTTC. Residues: CASSLGQDGYTF.